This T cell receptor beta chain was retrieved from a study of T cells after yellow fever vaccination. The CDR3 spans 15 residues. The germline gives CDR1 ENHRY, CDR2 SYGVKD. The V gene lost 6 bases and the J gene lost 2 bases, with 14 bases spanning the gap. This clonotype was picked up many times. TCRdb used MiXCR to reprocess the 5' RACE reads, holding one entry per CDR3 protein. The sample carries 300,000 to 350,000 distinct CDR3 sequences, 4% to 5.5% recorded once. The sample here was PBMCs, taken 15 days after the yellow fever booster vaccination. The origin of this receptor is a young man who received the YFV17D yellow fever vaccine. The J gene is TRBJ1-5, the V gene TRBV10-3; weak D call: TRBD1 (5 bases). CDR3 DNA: TGTGCCATCAGGGCAGGGATGGGAGGCAATCAGCCCCAGCATTTT. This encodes CAIRAGMGGNQPQHF.